The sequence of this T cell receptor (beta chain) was determined in a study of identical twins. TCRdb ran MiXCR on the 5' RACE reads and lists one entry per CDR3 protein. The data hold 200,000 to 250,000 distinct CDR3 sequences, with roughly 12% observed a single time. In its sample, this clonotype was seen a few times. The antigen remains unidentified. General study points: Interpretation of the results relied on cross-sectional statistical analysis and not on following the same donors. There was more out-of-frame TCR alpha sharing in monozygotic twins than models estimated.

The same data also went into a second study, on yellow fever vaccine responses in identical twins.

Material: memory (CD45RO+) T cells sorted from blood. The sequence was collected from a woman younger than 35 in good health.

CDR3 DNA sequence: TGTGCCAGCAGCTTATCCGCTTCGGCGGGACAGGCAGCCAAAAACATTCAGTACTTC. Residues: CASSLSASAGQAAKNIQYF. The chain uses TRBV7-8 and TRBJ2-4; 8 nucleotides align to TRBD1. The CDR3 covers 19 residues. Germline V gene sequence: CDR1 SGHVS, CDR2 FQNEAQ. J was trimmed by 0 bases and V by 2 bases; bases with no gene match: 12.